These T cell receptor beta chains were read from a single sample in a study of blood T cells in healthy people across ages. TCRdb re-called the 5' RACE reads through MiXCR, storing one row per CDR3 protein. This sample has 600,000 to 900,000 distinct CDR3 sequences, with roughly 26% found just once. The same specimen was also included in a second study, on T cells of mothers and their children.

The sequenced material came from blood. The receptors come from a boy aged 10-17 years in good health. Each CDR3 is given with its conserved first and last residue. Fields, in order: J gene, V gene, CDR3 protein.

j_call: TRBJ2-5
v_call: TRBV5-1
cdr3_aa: CASSLGGQGALETQYF

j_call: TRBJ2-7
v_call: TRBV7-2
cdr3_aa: CANSPNWSYEQYF

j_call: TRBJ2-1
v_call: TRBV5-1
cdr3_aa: CASSSPGGRAAGSSYNEQFF

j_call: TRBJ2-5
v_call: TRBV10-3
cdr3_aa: CAIAGGRSQETQYF

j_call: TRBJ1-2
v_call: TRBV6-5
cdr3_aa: CASSLGTGHGYTF

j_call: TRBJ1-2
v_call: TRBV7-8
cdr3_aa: CASSSRDGSNYGYTF

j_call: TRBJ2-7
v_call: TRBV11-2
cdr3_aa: CASSLAGVGYEQYF

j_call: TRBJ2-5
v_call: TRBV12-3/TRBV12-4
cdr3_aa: CASSSWGGRETQYF

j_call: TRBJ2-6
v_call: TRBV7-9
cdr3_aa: CASSSAYRDRGPGANVLTF

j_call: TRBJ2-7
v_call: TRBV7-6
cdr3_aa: CASSLVGDSSYEQYF

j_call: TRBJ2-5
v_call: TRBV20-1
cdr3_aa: CSASEIWGHQETQYF

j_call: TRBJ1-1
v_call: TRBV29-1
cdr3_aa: CSVGPEENTEAFF

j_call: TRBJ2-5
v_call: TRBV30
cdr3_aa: CAWSRWQQETQYF

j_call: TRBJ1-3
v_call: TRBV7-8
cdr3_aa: CASSRGVVSGAGNTIYF

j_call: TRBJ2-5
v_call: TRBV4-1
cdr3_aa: CASSQELGGVKQETQYF

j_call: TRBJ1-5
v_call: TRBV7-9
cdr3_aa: CASSPPGEQPQHF

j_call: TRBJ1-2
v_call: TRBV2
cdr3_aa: CASSEQGSYYGYTF

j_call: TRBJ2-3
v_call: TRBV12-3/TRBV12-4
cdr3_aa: CASSWGTSGGRKQYF

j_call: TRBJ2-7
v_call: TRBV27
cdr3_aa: CASSLTGDRGAYEQYF

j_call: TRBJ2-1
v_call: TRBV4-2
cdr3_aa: CASSQVSGERYNEQFF

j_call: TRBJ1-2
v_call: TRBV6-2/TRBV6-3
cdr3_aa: CASSYPQGFNYGYTF

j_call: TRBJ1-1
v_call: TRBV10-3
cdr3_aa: CAIRGGGFEAFF

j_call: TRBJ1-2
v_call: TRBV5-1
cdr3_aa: CASSLDGQSRGYTF

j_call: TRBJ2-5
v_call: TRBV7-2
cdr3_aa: CASSRAGAPGTQYF

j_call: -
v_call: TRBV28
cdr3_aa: CASTGSFSLGTQYF

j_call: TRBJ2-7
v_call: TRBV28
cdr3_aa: CASSPSAGLRLQYF

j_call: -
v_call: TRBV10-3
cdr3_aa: CAIRSGIDQETQYF

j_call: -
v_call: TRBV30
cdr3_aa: CAWKGHYEQYF

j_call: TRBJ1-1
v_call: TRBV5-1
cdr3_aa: CASSLELGPNTEAFF

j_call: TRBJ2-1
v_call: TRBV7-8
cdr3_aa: CASSHGTNQETQNF

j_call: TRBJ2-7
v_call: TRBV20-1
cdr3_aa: CSASSEGASYEQYF

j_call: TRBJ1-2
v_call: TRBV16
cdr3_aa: CASSQMGQISHGYTF

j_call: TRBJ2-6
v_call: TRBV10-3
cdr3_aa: CAMGPSANVLTF

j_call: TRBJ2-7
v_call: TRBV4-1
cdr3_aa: CASSTTGLSYEQYF

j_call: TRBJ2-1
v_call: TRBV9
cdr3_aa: CASSVGSGNNEQFF

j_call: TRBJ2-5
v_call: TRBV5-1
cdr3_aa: CASSLGDPVKETQYF

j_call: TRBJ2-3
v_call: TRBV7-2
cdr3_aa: CASSPLGSADTQYF

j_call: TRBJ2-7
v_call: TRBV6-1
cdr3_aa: CASGPILDEQYF

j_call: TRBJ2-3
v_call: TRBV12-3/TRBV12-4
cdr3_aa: CASSLVSLPGDTQYF

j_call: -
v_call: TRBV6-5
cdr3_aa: CASSRPGQGESEQFF

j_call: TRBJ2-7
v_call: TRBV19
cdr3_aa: CASSIGRPFGSYEQYF

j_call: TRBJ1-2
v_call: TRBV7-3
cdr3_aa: CASSRGHRVGYGYTF

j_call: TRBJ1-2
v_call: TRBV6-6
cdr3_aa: CASSRDARGLNYGYTF

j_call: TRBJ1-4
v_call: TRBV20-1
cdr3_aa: CSASPPGEKLFF

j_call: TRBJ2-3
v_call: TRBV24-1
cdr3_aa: CATSDFLRGQGTDTQYF

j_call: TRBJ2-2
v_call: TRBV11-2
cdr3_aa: CASSLGLIPLANTGELFF

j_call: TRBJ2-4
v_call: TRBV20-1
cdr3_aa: CSARYRGSAKNIQYF

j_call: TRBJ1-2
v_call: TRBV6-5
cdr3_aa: CASSYSLRQGSNYGYTF

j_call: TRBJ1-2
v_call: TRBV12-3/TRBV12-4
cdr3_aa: CASSSGQVGPYGYTF

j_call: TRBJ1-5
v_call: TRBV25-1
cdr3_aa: CASSDTGWRGDQPQHF

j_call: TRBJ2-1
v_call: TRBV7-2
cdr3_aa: CASSFRLAGGQRDEQFF

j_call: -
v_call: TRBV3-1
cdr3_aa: CASSPNLAPVGEQYF

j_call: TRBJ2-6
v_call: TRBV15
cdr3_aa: CATSRQGKGGANVLTF